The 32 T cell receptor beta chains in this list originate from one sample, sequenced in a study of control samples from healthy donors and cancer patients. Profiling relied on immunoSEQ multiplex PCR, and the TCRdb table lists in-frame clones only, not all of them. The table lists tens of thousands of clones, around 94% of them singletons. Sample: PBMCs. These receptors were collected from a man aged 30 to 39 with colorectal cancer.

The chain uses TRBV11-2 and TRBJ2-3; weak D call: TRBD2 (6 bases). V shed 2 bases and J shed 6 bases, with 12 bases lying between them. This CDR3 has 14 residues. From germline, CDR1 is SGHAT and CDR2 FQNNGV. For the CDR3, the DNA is TGTGCCAGCAGCTTAAACCGACTAGTTGATACGCAGTATTTT. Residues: CASSLNRLVDTQYF. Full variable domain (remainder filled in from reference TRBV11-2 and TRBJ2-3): EAGVAQSPRYKIIEKRQSVAFWCNPISGHATLYWYQQILGQGPKLLIQFQNNGVVDDSQLPKDRFSAERLKGVDSTLKIQPAKLEDSAVYLCASSLNRLVDTQYFGPGTRLTVL.

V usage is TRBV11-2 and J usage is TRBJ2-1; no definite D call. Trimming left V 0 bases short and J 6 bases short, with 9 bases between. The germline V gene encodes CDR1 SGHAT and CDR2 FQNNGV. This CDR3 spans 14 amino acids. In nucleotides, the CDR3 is TGTGCCAGCAGCTTAGATCACCAGTTCAATGAGCAGTTCTTC. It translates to CASSLDHQFNEQFF.

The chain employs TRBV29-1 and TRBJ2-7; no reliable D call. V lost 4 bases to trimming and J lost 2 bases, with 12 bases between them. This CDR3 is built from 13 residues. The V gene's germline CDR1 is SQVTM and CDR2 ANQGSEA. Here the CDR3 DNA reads TGCAGCGTTGGAGTGGAGTTTACCTACGAGCAGTACTTC. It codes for CSVGVEFTYEQYF.

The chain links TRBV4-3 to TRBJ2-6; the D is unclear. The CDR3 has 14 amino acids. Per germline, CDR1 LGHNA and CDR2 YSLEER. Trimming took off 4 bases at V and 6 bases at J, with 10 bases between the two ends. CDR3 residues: CASSPTGEANVLTF. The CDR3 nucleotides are TGCGCCAGCAGCCCAACTGGGGAGGCCAACGTCCTGACTTTC.

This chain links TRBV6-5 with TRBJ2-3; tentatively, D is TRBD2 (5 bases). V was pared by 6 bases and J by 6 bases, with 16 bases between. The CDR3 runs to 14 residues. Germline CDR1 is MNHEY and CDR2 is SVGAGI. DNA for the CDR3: TGTGCCAGCAGGCGGGCAGTGGTCGCCGATACGCAGTATTTT. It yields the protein CASRRAVVADTQYF.

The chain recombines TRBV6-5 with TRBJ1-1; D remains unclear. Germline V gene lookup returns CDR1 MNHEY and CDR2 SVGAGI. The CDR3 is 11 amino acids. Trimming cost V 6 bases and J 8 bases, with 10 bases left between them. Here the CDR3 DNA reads TGTGCCAGCAGCTCGGTGGGGGAAGCTTTCTTT. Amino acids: CASSSVGEAFF.

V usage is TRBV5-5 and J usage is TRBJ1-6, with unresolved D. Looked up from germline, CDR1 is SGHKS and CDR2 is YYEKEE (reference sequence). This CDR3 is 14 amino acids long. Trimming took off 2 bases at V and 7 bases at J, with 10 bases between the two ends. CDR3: CASSFLADNSPLHF. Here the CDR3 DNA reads TGTGCCAGCAGCTTTTTGGCAGACAATTCACCCCTCCACTTT.

The CDR3 DNA is TGTGCCAGCAGTGACAGGGACACCGGGGAGCTGTTTTTT. Its translation is CASSDRDTGELFF. This chain joins TRBV6-4 and TRBJ2-2; D gene unclear. CDR1 and CDR2 from the germline V gene are MRHNA and SNTAGT. V lost 2 bases and J lost 3, with 4 bases in between. CDR3 size: 13 residues.

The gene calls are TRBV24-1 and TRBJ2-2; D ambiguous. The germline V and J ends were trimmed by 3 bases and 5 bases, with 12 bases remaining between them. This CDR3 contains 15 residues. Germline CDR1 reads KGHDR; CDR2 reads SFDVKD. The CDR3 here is CATSDPGRKTGELFF. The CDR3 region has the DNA TGTGCCACCAGTGATCCAGGAAGAAAAACCGGGGAGCTGTTTTTT.

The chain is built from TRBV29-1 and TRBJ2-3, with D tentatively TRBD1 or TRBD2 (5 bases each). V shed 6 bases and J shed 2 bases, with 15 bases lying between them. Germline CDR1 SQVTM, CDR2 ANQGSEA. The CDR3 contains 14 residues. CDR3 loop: CSVRGVQNTDTQYF. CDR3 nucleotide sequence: TGCAGCGTGAGGGGAGTCCAAAACACAGATACGCAGTATTTT.

CDR3 loop: CAISDGQGTYEQYF. DNA for the CDR3: TGTGCCATCAGTGACGGGCAGGGAACCTACGAGCAGTACTTC. The rearrangement joins TRBV10-3 to TRBJ2-7, with TRBD1 as a possible D gene (5 bases). The CDR3 totals 14 residues. Trimming pared 3 bases from V and 2 bases from J, leaving 11 bases between. Germline V gives CDR1 ENHRY, CDR2 SYGVKD.

The CDR3 sequence is CASSPDRTWVSGANVLTF. Here the CDR3 DNA reads TGTGCCAGCAGTCCAGACAGGACTTGGGTCTCTGGGGCCAACGTCCTGACTTTC. The chain uses TRBV7-9 and TRBJ2-6, with D possibly TRBD1 on 6 matching bases. CDR3 length: 18 amino acids. V was clipped by 6 bases and J by 0 bases, with 18 bases between them. CDR1 is SEHNR and CDR2 is FQNEAQ in the germline V gene (reference sequence).

This CDR3 reads CATTTGDQETQYF. As DNA, the CDR3 is TGTGCCACAACAACGGGGGACCAAGAGACCCAGTACTTC. This chain joins TRBV12-3 or TRBV12-4 and TRBJ2-5; perhaps TRBD2 as D (6 bases). V lost 10 bases and J 0 bases, leaving 12 bases between the germline ends. This CDR3 has 13 residues.

The CDR3 DNA sequence: TGTGCCAGCAGCCAAGAGATAAGAAATTCACCCCTCCACTTT. Its protein is CASSQEIRNSPLHF. The chain carries TRBV14 and TRBJ1-6, with D unclear. V was cut by 0 bases and J by 7 bases, with 7 bases left in between. CDR1 and CDR2 from the germline V gene are SGHDN and FVKESK. This CDR3 spans 14 amino acids.

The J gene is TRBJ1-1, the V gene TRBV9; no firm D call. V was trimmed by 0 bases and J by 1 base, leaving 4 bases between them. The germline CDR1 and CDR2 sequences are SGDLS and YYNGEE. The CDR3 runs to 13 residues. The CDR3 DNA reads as TGTGCCAGCAGCGTAGAGGGGAACACTGAAGCTTTCTTT. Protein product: CASSVEGNTEAFF.

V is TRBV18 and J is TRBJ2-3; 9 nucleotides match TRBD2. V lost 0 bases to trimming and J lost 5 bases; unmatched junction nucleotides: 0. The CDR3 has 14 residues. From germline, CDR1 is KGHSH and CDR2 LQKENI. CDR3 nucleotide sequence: TGTGCCAGCTCACCACCTAGCGGGGGAGATACGCAGTATTTT. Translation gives CASSPPSGGDTQYF.

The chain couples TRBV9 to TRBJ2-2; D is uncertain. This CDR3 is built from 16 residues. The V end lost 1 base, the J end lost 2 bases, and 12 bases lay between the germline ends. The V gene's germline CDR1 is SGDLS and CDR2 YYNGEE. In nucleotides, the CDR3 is TGTGCCAGCAGCGTATCCCCCCTACCAAACACCGGGGAGCTGTTTTTT. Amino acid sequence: CASSVSPLPNTGELFF.

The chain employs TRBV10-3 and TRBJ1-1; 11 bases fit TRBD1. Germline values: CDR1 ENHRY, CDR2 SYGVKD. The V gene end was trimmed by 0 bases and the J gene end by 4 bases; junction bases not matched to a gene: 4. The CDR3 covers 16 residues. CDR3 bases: TGTGCCATCAGTGAGTCGGGACAGGGGGAAGGCACTGAAGCTTTCTTT. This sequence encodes CAISESGQGEGTEAFF.

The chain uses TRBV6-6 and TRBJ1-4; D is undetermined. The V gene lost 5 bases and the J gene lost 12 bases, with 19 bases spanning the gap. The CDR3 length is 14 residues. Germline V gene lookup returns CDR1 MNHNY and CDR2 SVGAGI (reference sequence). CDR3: CASSLGVGVGELFF. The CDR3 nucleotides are TGTGCCAGCAGTCTTGGTGTTGGGGTGGGAGAACTGTTTTTT.

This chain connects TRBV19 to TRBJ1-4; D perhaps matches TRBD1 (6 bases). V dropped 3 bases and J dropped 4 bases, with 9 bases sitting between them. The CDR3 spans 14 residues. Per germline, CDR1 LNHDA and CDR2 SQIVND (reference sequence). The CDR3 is CASSIWTDNEKLFF. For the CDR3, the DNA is TGTGCCAGTAGTATTTGGACAGATAATGAAAAACTGTTTTTT.

The CDR3 sequence: CASTPSGTENYGYTF. In nucleotides, the CDR3 is TGTGCCAGCACCCCAAGTGGGACGGAAAACTATGGCTACACCTTC. The V gene is TRBV4-2, the J gene TRBJ1-2, with D possibly TRBD1 on 5 matching bases. Germline assignment: CDR1 LGHNA and CDR2 YNFKEQ. Trimming stripped 7 bases from V and 2 bases from J, with 17 bases between. The CDR3 covers 15 residues.

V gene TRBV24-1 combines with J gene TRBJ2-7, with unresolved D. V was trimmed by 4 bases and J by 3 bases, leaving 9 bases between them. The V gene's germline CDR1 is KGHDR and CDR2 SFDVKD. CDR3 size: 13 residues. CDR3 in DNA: TGTGCCACCAGTGAAGGTATACACTACGAGCAGTACTTC. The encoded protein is CATSEGIHYEQYF.

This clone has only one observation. The CDR3 protein is CASSMGRIGPTNEKLFF. The CDR3 nucleotides read TGTGCCAGTAGTATGGGGAGGATTGGGCCAACTAATGAAAAACTGTTTTTT. The chain combines TRBV19 with TRBJ1-4; D gene unclear. The V gene's germline CDR1 is LNHDA and CDR2 SQIVND (reference sequence). The CDR3 covers 17 residues. The V gene lost 3 bases and the J gene lost 0 bases, with 14 bases spanning the gap.

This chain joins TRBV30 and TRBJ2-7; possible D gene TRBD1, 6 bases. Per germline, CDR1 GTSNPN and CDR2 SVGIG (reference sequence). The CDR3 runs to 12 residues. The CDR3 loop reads CALDQGGYEQYF. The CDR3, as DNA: TGTGCGTTAGATCAAGGGGGCTACGAGCAGTACTTC.

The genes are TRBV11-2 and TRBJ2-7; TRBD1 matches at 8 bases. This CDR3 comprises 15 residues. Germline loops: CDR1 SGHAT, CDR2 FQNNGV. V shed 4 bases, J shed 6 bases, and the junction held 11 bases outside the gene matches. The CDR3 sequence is CASSSTGDRRSEQYF. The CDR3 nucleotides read TGTGCCAGCAGCTCGACGGGGGACAGGAGAAGCGAGCAGTACTTC.

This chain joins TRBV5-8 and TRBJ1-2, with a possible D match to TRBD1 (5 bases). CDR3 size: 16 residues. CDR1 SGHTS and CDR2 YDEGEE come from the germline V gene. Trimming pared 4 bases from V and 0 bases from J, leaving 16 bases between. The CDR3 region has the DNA TGTGCCAGCAGCAGCAGATGGGACCGATCTAACTATGGCTACACCTTC. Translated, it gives CASSSRWDRSNYGYTF.

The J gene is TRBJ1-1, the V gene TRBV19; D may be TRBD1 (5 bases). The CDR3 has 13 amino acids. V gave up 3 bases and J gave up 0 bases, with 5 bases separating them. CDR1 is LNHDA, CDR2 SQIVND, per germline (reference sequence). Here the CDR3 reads CASSMGLNTEAFF. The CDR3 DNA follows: TGTGCCAGTAGTATGGGACTGAACACTGAAGCTTTCTTT.

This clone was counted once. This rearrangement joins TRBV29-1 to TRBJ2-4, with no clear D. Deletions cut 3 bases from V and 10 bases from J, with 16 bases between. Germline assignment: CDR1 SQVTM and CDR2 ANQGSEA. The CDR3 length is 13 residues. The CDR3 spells CSVDEDRIGIQYF. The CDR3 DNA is TGCAGCGTTGATGAGGATAGAATAGGAATTCAGTACTTC.

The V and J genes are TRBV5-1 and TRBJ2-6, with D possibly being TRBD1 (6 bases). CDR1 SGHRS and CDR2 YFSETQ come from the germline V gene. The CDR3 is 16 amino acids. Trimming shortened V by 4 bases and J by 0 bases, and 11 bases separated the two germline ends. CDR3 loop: CASSGQGHSGANVLTF. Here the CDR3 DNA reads TGCGCCAGCAGCGGGCAGGGACACTCTGGGGCCAACGTCCTGACTTTC.

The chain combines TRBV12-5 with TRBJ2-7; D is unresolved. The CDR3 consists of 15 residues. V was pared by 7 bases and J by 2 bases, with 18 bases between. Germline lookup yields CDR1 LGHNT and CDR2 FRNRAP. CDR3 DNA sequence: TGTGCTAGTGCCCGGCTGGTAGGGTTCACCTACGAGCAGTACTTC. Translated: CASARLVGFTYEQYF.

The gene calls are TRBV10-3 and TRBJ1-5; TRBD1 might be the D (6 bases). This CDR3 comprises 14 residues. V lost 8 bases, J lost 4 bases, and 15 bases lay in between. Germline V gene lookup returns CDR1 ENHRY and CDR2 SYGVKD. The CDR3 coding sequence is TGTGCCATCGCAGAGGGGGGCCGGAATCAGCCCCAGCATTTT. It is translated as CAIAEGGRNQPQHF.

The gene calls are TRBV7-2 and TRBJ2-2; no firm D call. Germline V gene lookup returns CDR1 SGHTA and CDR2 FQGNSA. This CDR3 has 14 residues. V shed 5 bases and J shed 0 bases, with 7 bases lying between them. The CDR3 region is CASSRMTNTGELFF. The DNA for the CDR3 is TGTGCCAGCAGCCGTATGACGAACACCGGGGAGCTGTTTTTT.